This T cell receptor beta chain was documented in a study of molecular identifiers for immune sequencing clone quantification. Looking at the study overall: Within a replicate experiment, RNA obtained from either 20,000 or 100,000 naive CD8 cells was divided into five aliquots, and four of those aliquots were then sequenced.

Study-wide results and caveats: Identical barcode-sharing TCR molecules could lead to underestimated sizes for highly expanded clones. Among effectors, clones above 20 RNA copies held over 98% of molecules; among naive cells, under 1%.

About this clonotype itself: As yet, its antigen is unknown. A much larger clone differs from this one at a single base, so this may be a read error.

CDR1 is DFQATT, CDR2 SNEGSKA, per germline (reference sequence). The CDR3 runs 16 residues. Each library that profiled naive CD8 cells came from around 18,000 to 910,000 sorted cells with 10%, 30% or 50% RNA. From the PCR reads, TCRdb called clonotypes with MiXCR, one entry per CDR3 protein. Among some 680,000 distinct CDR3 sequences listed, around 25% were seen once. The sequenced material came from naive CD8+ T cells from blood, with Jurkat cell RNA spiked in. Stated subset: FACS-sorted CD8+CD4-CCR7+CD45RA+ naive T cells. The chain uses TRBV20-1 and TRBJ2-5; 7 bases align to TRBD1. The origin of this receptor is a human donor in good health. Some libraries in this study had Jurkat cell RNA spiked in. Here the CDR3 reads CSANTPGQIIQGTQYF. For the CDR3, the DNA is TGCAGTGCCAACACACCGGGACAGATAATCCAAGGGACCCAGTACTTC.